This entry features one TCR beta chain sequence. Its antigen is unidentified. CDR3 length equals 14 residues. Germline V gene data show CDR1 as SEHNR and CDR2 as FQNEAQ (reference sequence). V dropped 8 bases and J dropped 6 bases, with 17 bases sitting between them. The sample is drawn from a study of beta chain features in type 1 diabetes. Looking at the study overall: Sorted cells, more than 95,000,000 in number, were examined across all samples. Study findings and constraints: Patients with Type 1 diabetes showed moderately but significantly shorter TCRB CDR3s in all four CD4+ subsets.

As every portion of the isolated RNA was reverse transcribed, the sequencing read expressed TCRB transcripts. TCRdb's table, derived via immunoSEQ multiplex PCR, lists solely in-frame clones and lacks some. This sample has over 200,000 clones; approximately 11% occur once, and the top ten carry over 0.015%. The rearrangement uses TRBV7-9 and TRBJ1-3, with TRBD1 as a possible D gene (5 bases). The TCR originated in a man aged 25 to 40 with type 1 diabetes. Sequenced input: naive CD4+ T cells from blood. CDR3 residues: CASGRNMGQNTIYF. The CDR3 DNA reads TGTGCCAGCGGCCGTAACATGGGGCAAAACACCATATATTTT. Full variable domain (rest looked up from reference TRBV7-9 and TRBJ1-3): DTGVSQNPRHKITKRGQNVTFRCDPISEHNRLYWYRQTLGQGPEFLTYFQNEAQLEKSRLLSDRFSAERPKGSFSTLEIQRTEQGDSAMYLCASGRNMGQNTIYFGEGSWLTVV.